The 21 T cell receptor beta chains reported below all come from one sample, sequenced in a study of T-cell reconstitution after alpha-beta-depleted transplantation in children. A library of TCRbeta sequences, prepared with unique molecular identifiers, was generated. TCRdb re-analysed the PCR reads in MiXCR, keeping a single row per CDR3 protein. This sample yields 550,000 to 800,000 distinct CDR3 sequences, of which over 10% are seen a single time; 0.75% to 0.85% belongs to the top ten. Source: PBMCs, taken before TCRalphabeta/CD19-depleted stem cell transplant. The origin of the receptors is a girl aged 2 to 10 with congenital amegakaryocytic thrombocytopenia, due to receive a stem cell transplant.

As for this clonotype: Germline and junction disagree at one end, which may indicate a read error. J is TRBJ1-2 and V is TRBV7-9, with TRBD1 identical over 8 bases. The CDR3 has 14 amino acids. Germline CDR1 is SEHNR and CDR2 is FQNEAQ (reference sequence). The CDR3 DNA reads TGTGCCAGCAGCCAGGGACAGGCTAACTATGCCTACACCTTC. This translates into CASSQGQANYAYTF. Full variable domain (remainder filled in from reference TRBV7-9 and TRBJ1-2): DTGVSQNPRHKITKRGQNVTFRCDPISEHNRLYWYRQTLGQGPEFLTYFQNEAQLEKSRLLSDRFSAERPKGSFSTLEIQRTEQGDSAMYLCASSQGQANYAYTFGSGTRLTVV.

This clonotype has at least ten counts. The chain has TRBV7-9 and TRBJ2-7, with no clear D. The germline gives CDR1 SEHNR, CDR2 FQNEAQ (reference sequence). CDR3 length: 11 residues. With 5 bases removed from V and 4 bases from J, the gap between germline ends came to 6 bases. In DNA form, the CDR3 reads TGTGCCAGCAGCACCCCGTACGAGCAGTACTTC. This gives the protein CASSTPYEQYF.

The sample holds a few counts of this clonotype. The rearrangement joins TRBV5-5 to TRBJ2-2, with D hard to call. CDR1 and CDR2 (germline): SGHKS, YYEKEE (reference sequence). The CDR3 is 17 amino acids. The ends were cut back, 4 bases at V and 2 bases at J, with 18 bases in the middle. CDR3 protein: CASSPAPILANTGELFF. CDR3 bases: TGTGCCAGCAGCCCGGCCCCCATACTCGCTAACACCGGGGAGCTGTTTTTT. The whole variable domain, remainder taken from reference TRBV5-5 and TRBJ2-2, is DAGVTQSPTHLIKTRGQQVTLRCSPISGHKSVSWYQQVLGQGPQFIFQYYEKEERGRGNFPDRFSARQFPNYSSELNVNALLLGDSALYLCASSPAPILANTGELFFGEGSRLTVL.

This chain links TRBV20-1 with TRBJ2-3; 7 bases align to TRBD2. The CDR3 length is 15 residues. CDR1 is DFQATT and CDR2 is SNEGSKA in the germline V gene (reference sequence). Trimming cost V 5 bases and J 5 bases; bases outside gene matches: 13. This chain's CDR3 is CSAPPGGPFGDTQYF. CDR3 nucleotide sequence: TGCAGTGCTCCTCCGGGAGGCCCTTTCGGAGATACGCAGTATTTT.

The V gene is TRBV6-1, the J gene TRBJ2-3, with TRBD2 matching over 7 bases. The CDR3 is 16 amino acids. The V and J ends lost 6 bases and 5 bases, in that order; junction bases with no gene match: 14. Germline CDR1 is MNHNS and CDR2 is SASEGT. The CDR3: CASRPRDYILLDTQYF. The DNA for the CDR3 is TGTGCCAGCAGACCCCGGGACTACATTCTTTTAGATACGCAGTATTTT.

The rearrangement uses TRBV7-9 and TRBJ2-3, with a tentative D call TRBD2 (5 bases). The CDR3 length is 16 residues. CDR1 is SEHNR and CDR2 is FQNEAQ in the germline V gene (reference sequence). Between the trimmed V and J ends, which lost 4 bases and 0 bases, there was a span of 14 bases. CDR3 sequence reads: CASSSSGVRSTDTQYF. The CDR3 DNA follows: TGTGCCAGCAGCTCGTCCGGGGTCCGAAGCACAGATACGCAGTATTTT. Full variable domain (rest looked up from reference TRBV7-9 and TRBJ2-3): DTGVSQNPRHKITKRGQNVTFRCDPISEHNRLYWYRQTLGQGPEFLTYFQNEAQLEKSRLLSDRFSAERPKGSFSTLEIQRTEQGDSAMYLCASSSSGVRSTDTQYFGPGTRLTVL.

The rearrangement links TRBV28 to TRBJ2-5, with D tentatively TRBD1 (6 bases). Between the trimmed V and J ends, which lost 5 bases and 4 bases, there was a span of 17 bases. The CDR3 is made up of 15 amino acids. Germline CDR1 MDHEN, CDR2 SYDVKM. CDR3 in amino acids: CASSPYTGKGETQYF. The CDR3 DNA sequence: TGTGCCAGCAGTCCATACACAGGGAAAGGAGAGACCCAGTACTTC.

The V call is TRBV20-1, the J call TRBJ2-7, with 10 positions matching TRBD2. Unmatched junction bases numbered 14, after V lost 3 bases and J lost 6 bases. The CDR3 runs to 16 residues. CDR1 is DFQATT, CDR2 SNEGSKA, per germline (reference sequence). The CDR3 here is CSARQPGLAPRGEQYF. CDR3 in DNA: TGCAGTGCTAGGCAACCGGGACTAGCGCCCAGAGGCGAGCAGTACTTC.

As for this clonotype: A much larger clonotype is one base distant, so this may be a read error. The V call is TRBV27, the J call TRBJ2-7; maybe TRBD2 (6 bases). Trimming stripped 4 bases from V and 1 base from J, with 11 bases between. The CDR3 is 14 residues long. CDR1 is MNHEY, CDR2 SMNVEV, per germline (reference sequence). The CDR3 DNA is TGTGCCAGCAGTTCAGCGGGCTATTCCTACGAGCAGTACTTC. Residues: CASSSAGYSYEQYF.

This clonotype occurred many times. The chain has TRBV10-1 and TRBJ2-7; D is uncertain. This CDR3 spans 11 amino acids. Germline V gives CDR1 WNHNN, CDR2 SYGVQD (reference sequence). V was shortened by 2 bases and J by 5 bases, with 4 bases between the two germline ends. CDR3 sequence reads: CASSEVNEQYF. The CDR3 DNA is TGCGCCAGCAGTGAGGTCAACGAGCAGTACTTC.

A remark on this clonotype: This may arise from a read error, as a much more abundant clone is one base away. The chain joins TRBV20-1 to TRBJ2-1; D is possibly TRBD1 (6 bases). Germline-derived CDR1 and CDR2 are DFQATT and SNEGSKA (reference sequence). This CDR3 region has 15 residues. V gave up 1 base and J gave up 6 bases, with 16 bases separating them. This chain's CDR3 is CSARGVQGTCNEQFF. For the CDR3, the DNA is TGCAGTGCTAGAGGTGTGCAGGGGACCTGCAATGAGCAGTTCTTC.

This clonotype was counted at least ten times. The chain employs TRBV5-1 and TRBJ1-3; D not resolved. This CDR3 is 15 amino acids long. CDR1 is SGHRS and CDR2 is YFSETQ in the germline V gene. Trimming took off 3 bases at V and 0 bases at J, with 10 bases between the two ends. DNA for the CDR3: TGCGCCAGCAGCTGGGAAGGGATCTCTGGAAACACCATATATTTT. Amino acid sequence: CASSWEGISGNTIYF.

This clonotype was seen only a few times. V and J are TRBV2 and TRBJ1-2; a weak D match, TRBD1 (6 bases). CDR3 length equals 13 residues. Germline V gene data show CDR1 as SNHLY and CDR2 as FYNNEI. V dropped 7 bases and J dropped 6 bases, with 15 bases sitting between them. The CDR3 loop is CASTYLSGDGYTF. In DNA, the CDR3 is TGTGCCAGCACTTATCTTTCAGGGGATGGCTACACCTTC.

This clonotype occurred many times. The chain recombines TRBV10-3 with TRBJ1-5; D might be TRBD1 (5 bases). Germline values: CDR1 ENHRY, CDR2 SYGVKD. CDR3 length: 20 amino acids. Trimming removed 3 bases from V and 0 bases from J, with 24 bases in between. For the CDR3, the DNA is TGTGCCATCAGTGAACGAGGTTTGAGGAGGGGTTCTGATAGCAATCAGCCCCAGCATTTT. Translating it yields CAISERGLRRGSDSNQPQHF.

The chain's CDR3 is CASSVGGGGEQYF. The CDR3 DNA reads as TGTGCCAGCAGCGTAGGTGGAGGGGGGGAGCAGTACTTC. The rearrangement links TRBV9 to TRBJ2-7; the D gene could be TRBD1 or TRBD2 (6 bases each). Germline V gene lookup returns CDR1 SGDLS and CDR2 YYNGEE. CDR3 length equals 13 residues. The ends were cut back, 0 bases at V and 7 bases at J, with 11 bases in the middle.

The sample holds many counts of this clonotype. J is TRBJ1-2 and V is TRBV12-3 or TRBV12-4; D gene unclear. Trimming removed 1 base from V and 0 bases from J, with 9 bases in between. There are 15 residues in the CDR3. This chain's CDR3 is CASSLVQTPNYGYTF. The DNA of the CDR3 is TGTGCCAGCAGTTTAGTACAGACGCCTAACTATGGCTACACCTTC.

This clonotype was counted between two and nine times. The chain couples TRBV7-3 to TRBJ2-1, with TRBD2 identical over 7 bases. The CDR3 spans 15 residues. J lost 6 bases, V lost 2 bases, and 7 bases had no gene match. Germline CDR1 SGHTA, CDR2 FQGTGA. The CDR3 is CASSLPGTKSNEQFF. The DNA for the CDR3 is TGTGCCAGCAGCTTACCCGGGACTAAGTCCAATGAGCAGTTCTTC. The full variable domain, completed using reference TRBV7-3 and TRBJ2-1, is GAGVSQTPSNKVTEKGKYVELRCDPISGHTALYWYRQSLGQGPEFLIYFQGTGAADDSGLPNDRFFAVRPEGSVSTLKIQRTERGDSAVYLCASSLPGTKSNEQFFGPGTRLTVL.

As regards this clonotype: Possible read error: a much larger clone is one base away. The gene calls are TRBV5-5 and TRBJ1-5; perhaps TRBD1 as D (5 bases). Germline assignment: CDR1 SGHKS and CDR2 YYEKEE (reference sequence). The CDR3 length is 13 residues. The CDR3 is CASSDSFNRPQHF. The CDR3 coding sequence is TGTGCCAGCAGCGACAGCTTTAATCGGCCCCAGCATTTT.

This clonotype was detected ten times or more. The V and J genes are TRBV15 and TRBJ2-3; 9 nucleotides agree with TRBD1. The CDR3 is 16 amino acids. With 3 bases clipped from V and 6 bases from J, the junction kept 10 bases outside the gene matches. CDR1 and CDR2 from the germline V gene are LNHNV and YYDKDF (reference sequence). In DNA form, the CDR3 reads TGTGCCACCAGCAGCCGCTCCGGGACAGGGTCGGATACGCAGTATTTT. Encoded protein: CATSSRSGTGSDTQYF. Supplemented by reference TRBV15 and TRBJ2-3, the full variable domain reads DAMVIQNPRYQVTQFGKPVTLSCSQTLNHNVMYWYQQKSSQAPKLLFHYYDKDFNNEADTPDNFQSRRPNTSFCFLDIRSPGLGDTAMYLCATSSRSGTGSDTQYFGPGTRLTVL.

The CDR3 reads CASSEGVFVVRETQYF. The DNA of the CDR3 is TGTGCCAGCAGCGAAGGCGTGTTTGTGGTACGAGAGACCCAGTACTTC. The rearrangement links TRBV7-9 to TRBJ2-5; D gene unclear. This CDR3 comprises 16 residues. Trimming left V 5 bases short and J 4 bases short, with 20 bases between. CDR1 is SEHNR, CDR2 FQNEAQ, per germline (reference sequence).

The CDR3 is CASSLTGTGNYGYTF. The CDR3 nucleotides read TGTGCCAGCAGCTTAACCGGGACGGGAAACTATGGCTACACCTTC. The chain recombines TRBV11-2 with TRBJ1-2; TRBD1 might be the D (5 bases). Trimming took 2 bases from V and 2 from J, leaving 12 bases between them. This CDR3 is 15 amino acids long. Germline loops: CDR1 SGHAT, CDR2 FQNNGV. The full variable domain, completed using reference TRBV11-2 and TRBJ1-2, is EAGVAQSPRYKIIEKRQSVAFWCNPISGHATLYWYQQILGQGPKLLIQFQNNGVVDDSQLPKDRFSAERLKGVDSTLKIQPAKLEDSAVYLCASSLTGTGNYGYTFGSGTRLTVV.